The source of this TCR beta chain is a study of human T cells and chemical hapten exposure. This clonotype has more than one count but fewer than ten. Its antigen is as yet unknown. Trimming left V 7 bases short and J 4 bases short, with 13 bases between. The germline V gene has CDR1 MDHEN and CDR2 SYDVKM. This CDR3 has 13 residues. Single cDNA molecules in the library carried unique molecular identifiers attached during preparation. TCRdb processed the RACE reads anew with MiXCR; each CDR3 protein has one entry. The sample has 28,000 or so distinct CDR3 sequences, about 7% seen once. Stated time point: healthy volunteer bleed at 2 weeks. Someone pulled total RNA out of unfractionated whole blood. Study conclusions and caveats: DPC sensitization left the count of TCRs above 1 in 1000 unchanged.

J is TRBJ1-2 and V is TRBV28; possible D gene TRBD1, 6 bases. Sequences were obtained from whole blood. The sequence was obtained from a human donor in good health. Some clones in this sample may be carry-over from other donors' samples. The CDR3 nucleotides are TGTGCCAGCAAGGCAGGGGTGGTCTATGGCTACACCTTC. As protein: CASKAGVVYGYTF.